A few counts support the clone carrying this T cell receptor (beta chain). The data originate from a study of T cells in Graves' hyperthyroidism and ophthalmopathy. Regions amplified from RNA transcripts were the TCR beta CDR3 regions. The HTBI primer set served for first-round RT-PCR of the TCR CDR3. MiXCR, applied by TCRdb to the multiplex PCR reads, yields one record per CDR3 protein. The data contain some 620,000 distinct CDR3 sequences, roughly 17% of them seen just once; the ten biggest clones take up around 3.9%. CDR3 length: 16 amino acids. Trimming cost V 4 bases and J 1 base; bases outside gene matches: 7. The V gene's germline CDR1 is LGHDT and CDR2 YNNKEL (reference sequence).

This chain links TRBV3-1 with TRBJ2-5; TRBD2 matches at 9 bases. Sequenced sample: blood. This sequence was found in a woman in her 30s with Graves' hyperthyroidism. The CDR3 nucleotides are TGTGCCAGCAGCCGGGGGACTAGCAGCCCCCAAGAGACCCAGTACTTC. It is translated as CASSRGTSSPQETQYF.